Presented here are 4 T cell receptor beta chains from one specimen sequenced in a study of blood T cell repertoires in COVID-19. Clones were sequenced by immunoSEQ multiplex PCR, and TCRdb holds only the in-frame ones, with some missing. The repertoire holds 200,000 to 250,000 clones, with roughly 85% as singletons. The sequenced material came from peripheral blood. The receptors were sampled from a woman of 80 years or more with acute or convalescent COVID-19.

The chain links TRBV2 to TRBJ2-7; no reliable D call. The CDR3 has 11 amino acids. The V gene's germline CDR1 is SNHLY and CDR2 FYNNEI. V was shortened by 6 bases and J by 4 bases, with 7 bases between the two germline ends. CDR3 residues: CASSFTYEQYF. CDR3 in DNA: TGTGCCAGCAGCTTTACATACGAGCAGTACTTC. Drawing the rest from reference TRBV2 and TRBJ2-7, the complete variable domain is EPEVTQTPSHQVTQMGQEVILRCVPISNHLYFYWYRQILGQKVEFLVSFYNNEISEKSEIFDDQFSVERPDGSNFTLKIRSTKLEDSAMYFCASSFTYEQYFGPGTRLTVT.

The chain joins TRBV3-1 (or the pseudogene TRBV3-2) to TRBJ2-3, with TRBD2 as a possible D gene (6 bases). Looked up from germline, CDR1 is LGHDT and CDR2 is YNNKEL (reference sequence). This CDR3 is built from 13 residues. The V end was cut by 4 bases, the J end by 10 bases, with 15 bases between. CDR3 loop: CASSLSPGTPQYF. The CDR3 DNA is TGTGCCAGCAGCCTCAGTCCCGGGACTCCGCAGTATTTT.

The chain couples TRBV5-1 to TRBJ2-7; tentative D call: TRBD2 (6 bases). Germline CDR1 and CDR2: SGHRS and YFSETQ. Between the trimmed V and J ends, which lost 0 bases and 7 bases, there was a span of 8 bases. This CDR3 has 12 residues. CDR3 sequence reads: CASSLGAGEQYF. The CDR3 DNA reads TGCGCCAGCAGCTTGGGTGCGGGAGAGCAGTACTTC.

The rearrangement joins TRBV5-1 to TRBJ2-5, with a weak D call TRBD1 (5 bases). Germline V gene sequence: CDR1 SGHRS, CDR2 YFSETQ. CDR3 size: 13 residues. V shed 0 bases and J shed 4 bases, with 7 bases lying between them. The CDR3 reads CASSLEGAETQYF. CDR3 bases: TGCGCCAGCAGCTTGGAAGGGGCAGAGACCCAGTACTTC. Looking up the rest from reference TRBV5-1 and TRBJ2-5 gives the full variable domain: KAGVTQTPRYLIKTRGQQVTLSCSPISGHRSVSWYQQTPGQGLQFLFEYFSETQRNKGNFPGRFSGRQFSNSRSEMNVSTLELGDSALYLCASSLEGAETQYFGPGTRLLVL.